The text below deals with one TCR beta chain. The antigen is unknown. Vbeta (60) and Jbeta (13) primers were used in the PCR. Generated by immunoSEQ multiplex PCR, the TCRdb table keeps only in-frame clones and is missing some. The table lists under 200,000 clones, around three quarters of them singletons, with 3.7% in the top ten. This sample is part of a study of cytomegalovirus exposure and HLA in healthy donors. Study-wide results and caveats: The study carried out a later analysis of TCR beta sequences. It associated around 17,000 of them with specific HLA alleles at a false discovery rate of 0.05. Earlier findings revealed that most TCR beta V segments proved productive either about 90% or about 30% of the time.

Germline CDR1 reads GTSNPN; CDR2 reads SVGIG (reference sequence). V dropped 5 bases and J dropped 2; count of bases not matched to a gene: 15. This CDR3 is built from 17 residues. The chain links TRBV30 to TRBJ2-1; 7 nucleotides line up with TRBD1. This receptor was obtained from a man aged 25 to 40 in good health and CMV-seropositive. What was sequenced was PBMCs. The CDR3 is CAWLAWQGDKTYNEQFF. Here the CDR3 DNA reads TGTGCCTGGTTAGCATGGCAGGGGGACAAAACCTACAATGAGCAGTTCTTC.